The 24 T cell receptor beta chains reported below all come from one sample, sequenced in a study of blood T cell repertoires in COVID-19. Profiled with immunoSEQ multiplex PCR; TCRdb holds only in-frame clones, not every one. Of 400,000 to 450,000 clones detected, 70% to 90% appear once; the ten largest clones hold 0.65% to 1%. Specimen: peripheral blood. These receptors originate from a young man with COVID-19, enrolled during active disease.

V is TRBV9 and J is TRBJ1-1; D possibly corresponds to TRBD1 (5 bases). Germline CDR1 is SGDLS and CDR2 is YYNGEE. Trimming pared 4 bases from V and 4 bases from J, leaving 14 bases between. The CDR3 is 14 residues long. The DNA of the CDR3 is TGTGCCAGCAGCCCCAATTCGGGGGGCACTGAAGCTTTCTTT. Its translation: CASSPNSGGTEAFF.

The CDR3 sequence: CASSSVTGGNNSPLHF. For the CDR3, the DNA is TGTGCCAGCAGCTCCGTGACAGGGGGCAATAATTCACCCCTCCACTTT. The chain combines TRBV7-9 with TRBJ1-6; the match to TRBD1 covers 10 bases. The germline CDR1 and CDR2 sequences are SEHNR and FQNEAQ (reference sequence). The CDR3 covers 16 residues. The ends lost 4 bases at V and 5 bases at J; junction bases unmatched: 5.

The chain is built from TRBV25-1 and TRBJ2-3, with 8 positions matching TRBD1. This CDR3 has 14 residues. From germline, CDR1 is MGHDK and CDR2 SYGVNS. Trimming removed 4 bases from V and 5 bases from J; junction bases left unmatched: 5. The CDR3 is CASSGTGQGDTQYF. In DNA, the CDR3 is TGTGCCAGCAGTGGCACCGGACAGGGAGATACGCAGTATTTT.

This chain connects TRBV2 to TRBJ1-1; perhaps TRBD1 as D (5 bases). Germline CDR1 SNHLY, CDR2 FYNNEI. The CDR3 runs to 11 residues. With 4 bases removed from V and 11 bases from J, the gap between germline ends came to 11 bases. The CDR3 here is CASSVEGLAFF. CDR3 sequence (DNA): TGTGCCAGCAGTGTCGAGGGACTGGCTTTCTTT.

This chain uses TRBV5-1 with TRBJ1-1; 7 bases map to TRBD1. CDR3 length: 14 amino acids. Germline V CDR1 and CDR2: SGHRS, YFSETQ. V lost 4 bases and J lost 1; bases outside the gene matches: 4. The CDR3 sequence: CASSGRTGNTEAFF. The CDR3 bases are TGCGCCAGCAGCGGGAGGACAGGGAACACTGAAGCTTTCTTT.

The chain links TRBV7-9 to TRBJ2-3, with 7 bases aligning to TRBD2. This CDR3 is 15 amino acids long. The germline CDR1 and CDR2 sequences are SEHNR and FQNEAQ (reference sequence). V gave up 3 bases and J gave up 2 bases; unmatched junction bases: 5. The DNA of the CDR3 is TGTGCCAGCAGCTTTTCTAGCGGCCCCACAGATACGCAGTATTTT. Its protein product is CASSFSSGPTDTQYF.

V is TRBV27 and J is TRBJ1-1, with TRBD1 identical over 7 bases. The CDR3 has 15 residues. V dropped 3 bases and J dropped 1; count of bases not matched to a gene: 5. Germline CDR1 and CDR2: MNHEY and SMNVEV (reference sequence). CDR3 nucleotide sequence: TGTGCCAGCAGTTTCGGCAGGGGGAGGAACACTGAAGCTTTCTTT. Amino acids: CASSFGRGRNTEAFF.

The genes are TRBV7-8 and TRBJ2-7, with TRBD1 matching over 10 bases. This CDR3 contains 17 residues. Germline loops: CDR1 SGHVS, CDR2 FQNEAQ. Trimming at V came to 5 bases and at J to 0 bases, leaving 10 bases not matched to a gene. The CDR3 here is CASSRSGQGPPSYEQYF. In DNA form, the CDR3 reads TGTGCCAGCAGCCGCTCGGGACAGGGGCCTCCCTCCTACGAGCAGTACTTC.

V usage is TRBV6-2 or TRBV6-3 and J usage is TRBJ2-2, with no clear D. Trimming took off 2 bases at V and 0 bases at J, with 7 bases between the two ends. The CDR3 length is 15 residues. The germline CDR1 and CDR2 sequences are MNHEY and SVGEGT. Written as DNA, the CDR3 is TGTGCCAGCAGTTACGATTACACGAACACCGGGGAGCTGTTTTTT. This gives the protein CASSYDYTNTGELFF.

This chain joins TRBV7-2 and TRBJ1-1; possibly TRBD1 for D (6 bases). The CDR3 runs to 14 residues. With 5 bases removed from V and 5 bases from J, the gap between germline ends came to 15 bases. Looked up from germline, CDR1 is SGHTA and CDR2 is FQGNSA. The DNA of the CDR3 is TGTGCCAGCAGCCCATACAGGGCGAGGACTGAAGCTTTCTTT. Amino acid sequence: CASSPYRARTEAFF.

The chain couples TRBV7-9 to TRBJ2-3; D not certain. V lost 5 bases and J lost 0, with 9 bases in between. The CDR3 sequence is 14 residues long. Germline-derived CDR1 and CDR2 are SEHNR and FQNEAQ (reference sequence). In nucleotides, the CDR3 is TGTGCCAGCAGCCCCGGTACTAGCACAGATACGCAGTATTTT. Its translation is CASSPGTSTDTQYF.

The gene calls are TRBV6-5 and TRBJ1-3, with D perhaps TRBD1 (6 bases). This CDR3 has 14 amino acids. From germline, CDR1 is MNHEY and CDR2 SVGAGI. Trimming left V 7 bases short and J 0 bases short, with 10 bases between. The CDR3, as DNA: TGTGCCAGCACCGGACAGAGCTCTGGAAACACCATATATTTT. This encodes CASTGQSSGNTIYF.

The chain is built from TRBV9 and TRBJ1-5; D unresolved. Trimming took 0 bases from V and 6 from J, leaving 7 bases between them. Per germline, CDR1 SGDLS and CDR2 YYNGEE. This CDR3 is built from 13 residues. This chain's CDR3 is CASSVAESQPQHF. CDR3 sequence (DNA): TGTGCCAGCAGCGTAGCGGAGAGTCAGCCCCAGCATTTT.

A single count supports this clone. This chain joins TRBV5-8 and TRBJ1-6, with D possibly matching TRBD1 (5 bases). With 1 base removed from V and 4 bases from J, the gap between germline ends came to 15 bases. This CDR3 comprises 17 residues. Germline V gene sequence: CDR1 SGHTS, CDR2 YDEGEE. DNA of the CDR3: TGTGCCAGCAGCTTGAGAAGGGGCGCAGGGTATAATTCACCCCTCCACTTT. This encodes CASSLRRGAGYNSPLHF. The complete variable domain, with remaining parts taken from reference TRBV5-8 and TRBJ1-6, reads EAGVTQSPTHLIKTRGQQATLRCSPISGHTSVYWYQQALGLGLQFLLWYDEGEERNRGNFPPRFSGRQFPNYSSELNVNALELEDSALYLCASSLRRGAGYNSPLHFGNGTRLTVT.

This sequence joins TRBV5-1 and TRBJ1-1; D perhaps matches TRBD1 (5 bases). The germline V and J ends were trimmed by 4 bases and 1 base, with 11 bases remaining between them. CDR1 SGHRS and CDR2 YFSETQ come from the germline V gene. The CDR3 runs 14 residues. CDR3 residues: CASSRIDRNTEAFF. In DNA form, the CDR3 reads TGCGCCAGCAGCCGCATTGACAGGAACACTGAAGCTTTCTTT.

The chain combines TRBV7-2 with TRBJ2-4, with a possible D match to TRBD1 (5 bases). The V gene's germline CDR1 is SGHTA and CDR2 FQGNSA. Trimming took off 5 bases at V and 7 bases at J, with 12 bases between the two ends. The CDR3 contains 13 residues. The CDR3 coding sequence is TGTGCCAGCAGCGCAGGGTATTCGAACATTCAGTACTTC. Translation gives CASSAGYSNIQYF. Drawing the rest from reference TRBV7-2 and TRBJ2-4, the complete variable domain is GAGVSQSPSNKVTEKGKDVELRCDPISGHTALYWYRQSLGQGLEFLIYFQGNSAPDKSGLPSDRFSAERTGGSVSTLTIQRTQQEDSAVYLCASSAGYSNIQYFGAGTRLSVL.

V and J are TRBV25-1 and TRBJ2-5, with TRBD2 matching over 7 bases. The V and J ends lost 3 bases and 2 bases, in that order; junction bases with no gene match: 9. CDR1 and CDR2 (germline): MGHDK, SYGVNS. CDR3 size: 16 residues. In nucleotides, the CDR3 is TGTGCCAGCAGTGATTCCAATCTAGCGGTACAAGAGACCCAGTACTTC. Translated: CASSDSNLAVQETQYF.

V is TRBV7-8 and J is TRBJ2-3; D not certain. Trimming pared 3 bases from V and 0 bases from J, leaving 10 bases between. The CDR3 sequence is 15 residues long. Germline values: CDR1 SGHVS, CDR2 FQNEAQ. CDR3 nucleotides: TGTGCCAGCAGCTTGTTGGCGGAAAGCACAGATACGCAGTATTTT. It yields the protein CASSLLAESTDTQYF. The full variable domain, completed using reference TRBV7-8 and TRBJ2-3, is GAGVSQSPRYKVAKRGQDVALRCDPISGHVSLFWYQQALGQGPEFLTYFQNEAQLDKSGLPSDRFFAERPEGSVSTLKIQRTQQEDSAVYLCASSLLAESTDTQYFGPGTRLTVL.

V usage is TRBV30 and J usage is TRBJ2-7; 7 nucleotides match TRBD1. The junction had 20 bases not matched to a gene; V was cut back by 2 bases and J by 4 bases. Germline V CDR1 and CDR2: GTSNPN, SVGIG (reference sequence). This CDR3 has 18 residues. The CDR3 DNA is TGTGCCTGGAGTCAAAAATCCGGACAGGCTGGAAAGCCGTACGAGCAGTACTTC. As protein: CAWSQKSGQAGKPYEQYF.

The chain carries TRBV11-2 and TRBJ2-7; 9 bases fit TRBD2. V shed 6 bases, J shed 4 bases, and the junction held 4 bases outside the gene matches. The CDR3 covers 13 residues. The germline V gene has CDR1 SGHAT and CDR2 FQNNGV. CDR3 DNA: TGTGCCAGCAGGTCTAGCGGGGAATACGAGCAGTACTTC. This translates into CASRSSGEYEQYF.

The rearrangement joins TRBV24-1 to TRBJ1-5; D is possibly TRBD1 (5 bases). Per germline, CDR1 KGHDR and CDR2 SFDVKD. V was trimmed by 10 bases and J by 0 bases, leaving 15 bases between them. The CDR3 covers 15 residues. The chain's CDR3 is CATEGNRTSNQPQHF. As DNA, the CDR3 is TGTGCCACGGAGGGTAACAGGACTAGCAATCAGCCCCAGCATTTT.

This chain uses TRBV5-4 with TRBJ2-7, with TRBD2 matching over 7 bases. The V gene end was trimmed by 0 bases and the J gene end by 3 bases; junction bases not matched to a gene: 15. The CDR3 length is 18 residues. Germline V gene lookup returns CDR1 SGHNT and CDR2 YYREEE (reference sequence). CDR3 region: CASSLVTLTSLQSYEQYF. CDR3 nucleotide sequence: TGTGCCAGCAGCTTGGTGACCTTGACTAGCCTTCAAAGCTACGAGCAGTACTTC.

The chain employs TRBV2 and TRBJ2-7, with no clear D. The length of the CDR3 is 15 residues. Germline V gene sequence: CDR1 SNHLY, CDR2 FYNNEI. Trimming shortened V by 0 bases and J by 4 bases, and 13 bases separated the two germline ends. The CDR3, as DNA: TGTGCCAGCAGTGAAGCGCTTGGCGGAGTATACGAGCAGTACTTC. This translates into CASSEALGGVYEQYF.

This rearrangement joins TRBV7-2 to TRBJ1-3, with unresolved D. Germline assignment: CDR1 SGHTA and CDR2 FQGNSA. The CDR3 extends over 12 amino acids. Trimming left V 5 bases short and J 8 bases short, with 10 bases between. The DNA of the CDR3 is TGTGCCAGCAGCCGTTACGGTGACACCATATATTTT. It encodes CASSRYGDTIYF. The variable domain in full, completed from reference TRBV7-2 and TRBJ1-3, reads GAGVSQSPSNKVTEKGKDVELRCDPISGHTALYWYRQSLGQGLEFLIYFQGNSAPDKSGLPSDRFSAERTGGSVSTLTIQRTQQEDSAVYLCASSRYGDTIYFGEGSWLTVV.